The 10 T cell receptor beta chains given below trace back to one sample, sequenced in a study of blood T cell repertoires in COVID-19. The protocol was immunoSEQ multiplex PCR, while the TCRdb copy is restricted to in-frame clones and leaves out a portion. The sample records approximately 100,000 clones, approximately 88% being singletons. The specimen was peripheral blood. The receptors originated from a woman aged 55-69 years with acute or convalescent COVID-19.

The J gene is TRBJ2-7, the V gene TRBV5-4; D may be TRBD1 (6 bases). The CDR3 runs 14 residues. Germline V gene data show CDR1 as SGHNT and CDR2 as YYREEE (reference sequence). V lost 0 bases and J lost 6, with 13 bases in between. The CDR3 DNA sequence: TGTGCCAGCAGCTTGGGGCCAGGGGTAGGCGAGCAGTACGTC. Protein sequence: CASSLGPGVGEQYV.

The rearrangement links TRBV5-4 to TRBJ2-1, with TRBD2 as a possible D gene (5 bases). This CDR3 is built from 13 residues. V shed 3 bases and J shed 8 bases, with 12 bases lying between them. The germline V gene has CDR1 SGHNT and CDR2 YYREEE (reference sequence). The DNA for the CDR3 is TGTGCCAGCAGCTCCGGGAATCGGGATGAGCAGTTCTTC. Its translation is CASSSGNRDEQFF.

In this sample, this clone turned up once. The genes are TRBV7-8 and TRBJ1-1, with D unresolved. The germline CDR1 and CDR2 sequences are SGHVS and FQNEAQ. Between the trimmed V and J ends, which lost 7 bases and 1 base, there was a span of 13 bases. This CDR3 has 14 amino acids. The CDR3 region is CASTAGAANTEAFF. The CDR3 DNA reads TGTGCCAGCACCGCCGGTGCGGCGAACACTGAAGCTTTCTTT.

CDR3 DNA sequence: TGTGCCAGTAGCACCTCGGGCGGGTGGACCATTAATGAGCAGTTCTTC. This sequence encodes CASSTSGGWTINEQFF. The V and J genes are TRBV19 and TRBJ2-1, with D possibly matching TRBD2 (5 bases). V was shortened by 6 bases and J by 7 bases, with 22 bases between the two germline ends. Germline values: CDR1 LNHDA, CDR2 SQIVND (reference sequence). CDR3 length equals 16 residues.

The chain uses TRBV6-1 and TRBJ1-3; D remains unclear. The V gene's germline CDR1 is MNHNS and CDR2 SASEGT. V lost 2 bases and J 4 bases, leaving 9 bases between the germline ends. This CDR3 contains 14 residues. The CDR3 DNA sequence: TGTGCCAGCAGTGAACACGGGTCCGGAAACACCATATATTTT. This gives the protein CASSEHGSGNTIYF.

This sequence joins TRBV6-5 and TRBJ1-6; D unclear. Per germline, CDR1 MNHEY and CDR2 SVGAGI. The CDR3 contains 15 residues. V lost 3 bases and J lost 0, with 6 bases in between. In nucleotides, the CDR3 is TGTGCCAGCAGTTATATGAGCTCCTATAATTCACCCCTCCACTTT. Its protein product is CASSYMSSYNSPLHF.

This clone has a handful of counts. V is TRBV11-2 and J is TRBJ2-1; D gene uncertain. This CDR3 contains 15 residues. Per germline, CDR1 SGHAT and CDR2 FQNNGV. Trimming took off 0 bases at V and 6 bases at J, with 12 bases between the two ends. Written as DNA, the CDR3 is TGTGCCAGCAGCTTAGAAGGTTTTAGCAGCAATGAGCAGTTCTTC. As protein: CASSLEGFSSNEQFF.

CDR3 sequence: CASSAVGAAGGGYEQFF. The CDR3 DNA follows: TGTGCCAGCTCAGCGGTTGGAGCGGCAGGGGGCGGCTATGAGCAGTTCTTC. The chain recombines TRBV18 with TRBJ2-1; 8 bases agree with TRBD1. This CDR3 is built from 17 residues. V was pared by 5 bases and J by 8 bases, with 17 bases of the junction left unmatched. Germline CDR1 KGHSH, CDR2 LQKENI.

The CDR3 bases are TGTGCCAGCAGTTACTCGGCAGGGGGCACGGGAGATACGCAGTATTTT. This encodes CASSYSAGGTGDTQYF. This rearrangement joins TRBV6-5 to TRBJ2-3; 8 nucleotides align to TRBD1. J was trimmed by 5 bases and V by 0 bases; bases with no gene match: 7. The CDR3 has 16 amino acids. Germline CDR1 reads MNHEY; CDR2 reads SVGAGI.

The J gene is TRBJ1-3, the V gene TRBV30, with D possibly matching TRBD1 (5 bases). Trimming pared 2 bases from V and 2 bases from J, leaving 10 bases between. The germline V gene has CDR1 GTSNPN and CDR2 SVGIG (reference sequence). This CDR3 comprises 14 residues. The CDR3 loop is CAWSRRGAGNTIYF. CDR3 nucleotide sequence: TGTGCCTGGAGTCGTCGGGGGGCTGGAAACACCATATATTTT. The whole variable domain, remainder taken from reference TRBV30 and TRBJ1-3, is SQTIHQWPATLVQPVGSPLSLECTVEGTSNPNLYWYRQAAGRGLQLLFYSVGIGQISSEVPQNLSASRPQDRQFILSSKKLLLSDSGFYLCAWSRRGAGNTIYFGEGSWLTVV.